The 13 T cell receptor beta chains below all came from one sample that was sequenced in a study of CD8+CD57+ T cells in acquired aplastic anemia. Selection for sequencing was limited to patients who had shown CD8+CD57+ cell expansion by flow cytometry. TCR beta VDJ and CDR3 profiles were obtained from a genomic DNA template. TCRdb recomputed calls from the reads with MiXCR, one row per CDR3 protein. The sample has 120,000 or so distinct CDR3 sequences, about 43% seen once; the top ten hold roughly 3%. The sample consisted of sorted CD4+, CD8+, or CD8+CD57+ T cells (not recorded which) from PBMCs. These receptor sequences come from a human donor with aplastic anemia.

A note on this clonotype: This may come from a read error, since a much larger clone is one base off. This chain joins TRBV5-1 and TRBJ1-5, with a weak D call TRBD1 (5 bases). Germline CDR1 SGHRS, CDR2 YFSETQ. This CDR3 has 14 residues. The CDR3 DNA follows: TGCGCCAGCAGCCCCGGGACGGCTGATCAGCCCCGGCATTTT. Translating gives CASSPGTADQPRHF.

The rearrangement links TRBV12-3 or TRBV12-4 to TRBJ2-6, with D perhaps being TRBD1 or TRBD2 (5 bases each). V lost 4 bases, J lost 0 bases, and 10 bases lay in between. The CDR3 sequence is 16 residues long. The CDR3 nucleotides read TGTGCCAGCAGTTCATGGGGGTCCTCTGGGGCCAACGTCCTGACTTTC. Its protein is CASSSWGSSGANVLTF.

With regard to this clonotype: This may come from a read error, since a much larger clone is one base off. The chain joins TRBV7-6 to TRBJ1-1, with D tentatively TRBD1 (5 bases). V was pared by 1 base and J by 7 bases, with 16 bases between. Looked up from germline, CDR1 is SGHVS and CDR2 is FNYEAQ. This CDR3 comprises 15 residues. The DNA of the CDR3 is TGTGCCAGCAGCTTAGGTATGGGGTGGGACTATGAAGCTTTCTTT. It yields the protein CASSLGMGWDYEAFF.

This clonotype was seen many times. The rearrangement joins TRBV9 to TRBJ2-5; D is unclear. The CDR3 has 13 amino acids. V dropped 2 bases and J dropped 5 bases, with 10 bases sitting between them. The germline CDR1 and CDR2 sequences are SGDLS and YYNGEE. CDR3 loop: CASSVTIRETQYF. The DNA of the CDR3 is TGTGCCAGCAGCGTGACCATACGGGAGACCCAGTACTTC.

The CDR3 here is CASRPGKRQNNQPQHF. CDR3 DNA sequence: TGTGCCAGCAGGCCTGGGAAGAGACAGAACAATCAGCCCCAGCATTTT. This chain links TRBV6-1 with TRBJ1-5, with D possibly being TRBD1 (5 bases). Germline V CDR1 and CDR2: MNHNS, SASEGT. Between the trimmed V and J ends, which lost 6 bases and 3 bases, there was a span of 18 bases. CDR3 length equals 16 residues.

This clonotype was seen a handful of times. This CDR3 is CSVETSGGTYEQYF. CDR3 bases: TGCAGCGTTGAGACTAGCGGGGGGACCTACGAGCAGTACTTC. V gene TRBV29-1 combines with J gene TRBJ2-7, with 13 bases identical to TRBD2. Germline CDR1 and CDR2: SQVTM and ANQGSEA. Unmatched junction bases numbered 1, after V lost 3 bases and J lost 2 bases. This CDR3 has 14 residues.

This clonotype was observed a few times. DNA of the CDR3: TGTGCCAGCAGTTTAAAGACAGGCCCCATGAACACTGAAGCTTTCTTT. Amino acids: CASSLKTGPMNTEAFF. The chain combines TRBV27 with TRBJ1-1, with D possibly matching TRBD1 (6 bases). V dropped 2 bases and J dropped 0 bases, with 13 bases sitting between them. CDR3 length equals 16 residues. The germline V gene has CDR1 MNHEY and CDR2 SMNVEV (reference sequence).

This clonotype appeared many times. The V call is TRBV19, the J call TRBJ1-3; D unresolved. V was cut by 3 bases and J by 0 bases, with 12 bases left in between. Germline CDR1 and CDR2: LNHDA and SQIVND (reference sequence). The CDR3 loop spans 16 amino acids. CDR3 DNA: TGTGCCAGTAGTATCACGCAGCAGAGCTCTGGAAACACCATATATTTT. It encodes CASSITQQSSGNTIYF. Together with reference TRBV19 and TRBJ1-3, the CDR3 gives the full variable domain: DGGITQSPKYLFRKEGQNVTLSCEQNLNHDAMYWYRQDPGQGLRLIYYSQIVNDFQKGDIAEGYSVSREKKESFPLTVTSAQKNPTAFYLCASSITQQSSGNTIYFGEGSWLTVV.

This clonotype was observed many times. CDR3 loop: CASSPGPGLLNTGELFF. The CDR3 bases are TGTGCCAGTAGCCCCGGCCCGGGACTACTGAACACCGGGGAGCTGTTTTTT. The chain uses TRBV19 and TRBJ2-2; TRBD2 agrees at 7 bases. Germline CDR1 is LNHDA and CDR2 is SQIVND (reference sequence). The V and J ends lost 6 bases and 1 base, in that order; junction bases with no gene match: 11. CDR3 length: 17 residues. The variable domain in full, with the rest retrieved from reference TRBV19 and TRBJ2-2, is DGGITQSPKYLFRKEGQNVTLSCEQNLNHDAMYWYRQDPGQGLRLIYYSQIVNDFQKGDIAEGYSVSREKKESFPLTVTSAQKNPTAFYLCASSPGPGLLNTGELFFGEGSRLTVL.

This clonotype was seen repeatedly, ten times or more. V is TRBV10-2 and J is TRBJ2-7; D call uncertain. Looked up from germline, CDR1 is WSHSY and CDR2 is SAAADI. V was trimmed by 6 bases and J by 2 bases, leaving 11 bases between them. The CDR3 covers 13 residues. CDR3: CASRSLGTYEQYV. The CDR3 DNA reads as TGCGCCAGCAGAAGTCTAGGAACCTACGAGCAGTACGTC.

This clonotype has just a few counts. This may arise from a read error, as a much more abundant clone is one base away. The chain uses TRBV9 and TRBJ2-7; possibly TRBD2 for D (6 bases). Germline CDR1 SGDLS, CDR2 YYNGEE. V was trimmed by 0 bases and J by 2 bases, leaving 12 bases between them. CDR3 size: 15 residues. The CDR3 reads CASSVGWTTPYEQYF. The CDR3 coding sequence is TGTGCCAGCAGCGTAGGTTGGACTACCCCCTACGAGCAGTACTTC. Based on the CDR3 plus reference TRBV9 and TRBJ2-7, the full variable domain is DSGVTQTPKHLITATGQRVTLRCSPRSGDLSVYWYQQSLDQGLQFLIQYYNGEERAKGNILERFSAQQFPDLHSELNLSSLELGDSALYFCASSVGWTTPYEQYFGPGTRLTVT.

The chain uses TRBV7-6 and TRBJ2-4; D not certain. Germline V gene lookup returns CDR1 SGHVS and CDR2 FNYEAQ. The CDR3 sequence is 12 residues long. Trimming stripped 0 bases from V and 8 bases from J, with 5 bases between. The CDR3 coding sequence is TGTGCCAGCAGCTTAGCGCCGGACATTCAGTACTTC. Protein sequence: CASSLAPDIQYF.

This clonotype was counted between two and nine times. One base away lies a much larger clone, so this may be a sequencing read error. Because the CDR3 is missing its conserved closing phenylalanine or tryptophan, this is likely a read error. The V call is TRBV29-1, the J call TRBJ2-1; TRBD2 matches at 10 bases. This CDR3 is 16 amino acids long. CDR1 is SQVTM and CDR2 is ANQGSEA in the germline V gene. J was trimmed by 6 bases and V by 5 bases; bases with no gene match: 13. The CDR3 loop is CSVHLILAGKSNEQFL. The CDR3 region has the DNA TGCAGCGTTCACCTTATACTAGCGGGGAAGAGCAATGAGCAGTTCCTC.